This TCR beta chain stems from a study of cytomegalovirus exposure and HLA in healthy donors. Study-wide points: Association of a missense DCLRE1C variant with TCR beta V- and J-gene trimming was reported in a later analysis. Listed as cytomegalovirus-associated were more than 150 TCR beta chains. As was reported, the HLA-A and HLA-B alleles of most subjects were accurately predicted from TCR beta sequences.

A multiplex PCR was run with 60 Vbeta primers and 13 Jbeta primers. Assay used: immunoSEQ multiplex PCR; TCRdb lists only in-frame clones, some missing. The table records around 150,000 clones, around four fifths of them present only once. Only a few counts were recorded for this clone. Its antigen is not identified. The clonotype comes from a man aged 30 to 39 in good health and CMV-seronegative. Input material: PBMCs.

CDR3 nucleotide sequence: TGCGCCAGCAGCTCGAGCTACGAGCAGTACTTC. Protein: CASSSSYEQYF. The chain couples TRBV5-1 to TRBJ2-7; D is unresolved. The CDR3 totals 11 residues. With 3 bases removed from V and 3 bases from J, the gap between germline ends came to 4 bases. Germline-derived CDR1 and CDR2 are SGHRS and YFSETQ.